This is a list of T cell receptor beta chains from one sample in a study of read filtering for tumor transcriptome and immune sequencing. TCRdb passed the reads through MiXCR, listing each CDR3 protein once. The sample carries tens of thousands of distinct CDR3 sequences, roughly an eighth recorded once. Sequenced sample: a population of CD138-negative cells sorted from bone marrow. The receptors were sampled from a donor at least 40 years old with multiple myeloma. Both conserved end residues are part of each CDR3. The D gene is left open where the match is weak. Some rows mark clone size as missing; the rest say once, few, many or name a class of expanded clone.

J gene | clone size | V gene | D gene | CDR3 DNA | CDR3 protein
TRBJ2-1 | - | TRBV28 | TRBD1 | TGTGCCAGCAGTCGGACAGGGTCCTACAATGAGCAGTTCTTC | CASSRTGSYNEQFF
TRBJ2-5 | - | TRBV29-1 | - | TGCAGCGTCGGCAGGGGGGACGAGACCCAGTACTTC | CSVGRGDETQYF
TRBJ2-3 | many | TRBV7-3 | - | TGTGCCAGCAGCTTAACGGGTGTAGGGAGTACGCAGTATTTT | CASSLTGVGSTQYF
TRBJ2-7 | many | TRBV29-1 | - | TGCAGCGTTGTACGCGGAGGGACCTACGAGCAGTACTTC | CSVVRGGTYEQYF
TRBJ2-1 | many | TRBV24-1 | TRBD2 | TGTGCCACCAGTGATATGAGCGGGAGCGTCAATGAGCAGTTCTTC | CATSDMSGSVNEQFF
TRBJ2-2 | many | TRBV2 | - | TGTGCCAGCAGAGCTGGCGAGTCTGGGGAGCTGTTTTTT | CASRAGESGELFF
TRBJ2-3 | many | TRBV15 | - | TGTGCCACCAGCAGAAGGCTAGACCCAGATACGCAGTATTTT | CATSRRLDPDTQYF
TRBJ2-3 | many | TRBV21-1 | - | TGTGCCAGCAGCAAAGTTTCTAGGTGGAGCGGGAGTGTCAGCCGCACAGATACGCAGTATTTT | CASSKVSRWSGSVSRTDTQYF
TRBJ2-3 | many | TRBV6-1 | - | TGTGCCAGCAGTGAACTAGGCAGGAGGGCAGATACGCAGTATTTT | CASSELGRRADTQYF
TRBJ2-7 | many | TRBV5-6 | - | TGTGCCAGCAGCTTTAGGGGAAGCTACGAGCAGTACTTC | CASSFRGSYEQYF
TRBJ2-3 | many | TRBV2 | TRBD2 | TGTGCCAGCAGTCTGAGGGAGCGGGAGGCAGATACGCAGTATTTT | CASSLREREADTQYF
TRBJ1-4 | many | TRBV7-9 | TRBD1 | TGTGCCAGCAGCTTAGGCGGGACAGCGAATTTT | CASSLGGTANF
TRBJ2-3 | few | TRBV11-2 | - | TGTGCCAGCAGCTGGGGCGGGGACAGCAGCACACACACTCAGTATTTT | CASSWGGDSSTHTQYF
TRBJ2-3 | many | TRBV20-1 | - | TGCAGTGCTCCCCGGGAGATAGATACGCAGTATTTT | CSAPREIDTQYF
TRBJ1-4 | many | TRBV20-1 | - | TGCAGTGCTAGGGGCCCCCTAGGGGAAAAACTGTTTTTT | CSARGPLGEKLFF
TRBJ1-1 | - | TRBV3-1 | - | TGTGCCAGCAGCAGGGGAAGGGGAGGGAATGAAGCTTTCTTT | CASSRGRGGNEAFF
TRBJ1-5 | - | TRBV10-3 | - | TGTGCCCTCAGTGCAAACAGGGCCAATCAGCCCCAGCATTTC | CALSANRANQPQHF
TRBJ1-5 | many | TRBV5-1 | - | TGCGCCAGCAGCTTGGCAGGGACTAGCAATCAGCCCCAGCATTTT | CASSLAGTSNQPQHF
TRBJ2-3 | - | TRBV4-1 | - | TGCGCCAGCAGCCAAGATTATCGTCTACAGGTTAGAACAGATACGCAGTATTTT | CASSQDYRLQVRTDTQYF
TRBJ1-1 | - | TRBV4-1 | - | TGCGCCAGCAGCCCAGGGGACGGCACTGAAGCTTTCTTT | CASSPGDGTEAFF
TRBJ2-1 | many | TRBV15 | - | TGTGCCACCAGCAGAGATGCCGTCGCGGGCACTGAGCAGTTCTTC | CATSRDAVAGTEQFF
TRBJ1-5 | many | TRBV7-2 | TRBD1 | TGTGCCAGCAGCGCCACAGGGGGCGAAGGGCAGCCCCAGCATTTT | CASSATGGEGQPQHF
TRBJ2-5 | many | TRBV29-1 | TRBD1 | TGCACTATAAGAAGGACAGGCCAAGAGACCCAGTACTTC | CTIRRTGQETQYF
TRBJ2-3 | many | TRBV4-2 | - | TGTGCCAGCAGCCAAGATCCATCTCTGGGGGTTGGTGTAGATACGCAGTATTTT | CASSQDPSLGVGVDTQYF
TRBJ2-1 | many | TRBV20-1 | - | TGCAGTGCTAGATCCCCGGGACGGGGCTTTGATGAGCAGTTCTTC | CSARSPGRGFDEQFF
TRBJ2-1 | many | TRBV7-8 | - | TGTGCCAGCAAGGTGGACACCCCGAATGGGAATGAGCAGTTCTTC | CASKVDTPNGNEQFF
TRBJ1-1 | many | TRBV5-1 | - | TGCGCCAGCAGCTTGATGCAGACCAACACTGAAGCTTTCTTT | CASSLMQTNTEAFF
TRBJ2-7 | many | TRBV20-1 | TRBD2 | TGCAGTGCTAGAGTCCCGACTAGCCCCTACGAGCAGTACTTC | CSARVPTSPYEQYF
TRBJ1-1 | many | TRBV29-1 | - | TGCAGCGTTGGGGGCACGAACACTGAAGCTTTCTTT | CSVGGTNTEAFF
TRBJ2-1 | many | TRBV6-6 | - | TGTGCCAGCAGAGAGGGAAGGGCACAGGTTGAGCAGTTCTTC | CASREGRAQVEQFF
TRBJ2-6 | few | TRBV25-1 | TRBD1 | TGTGCCAGCAGTGAATCCGGTTCCGGACAGGGCTCCTCTGGGGCCAACGTCCTGACTTTC | CASSESGSGQGSSGANVLTF
TRBJ1-5 | many | TRBV6-2/TRBV6-3 | TRBD1 | TGTGCCAGCGAGTCGGGACAGGGGGCTTTCCAGCCCCAGCATTTT | CASESGQGAFQPQHF
TRBJ2-1 | many | TRBV20-1 | - | TGCAGTGCTAGACTACCATATGGCTCCTACAATGAGCAGTTCTTC | CSARLPYGSYNEQFF
TRBJ2-2 | many | TRBV7-3 | - | TGTGCCAGCAGCTCTAACCCGGAGGTAGCCGCGAACACCGGGGAGCTGTTTTTT | CASSSNPEVAANTGELFF
TRBJ2-1 | - | TRBV5-1 | TRBD2 | TGCGCCAGCAGCCCATTTGCCCCTAGCGGGAGCAAGCGGTATAAGCAGTTCTTC | CASSPFAPSGSKRYKQFF
TRBJ2-3 | many | TRBV9 | TRBD1 | TGTGCCAGCAACCCGACAGGGGGGGCAGATACGCAGTATTTT | CASNPTGGADTQYF
TRBJ2-5 | few | TRBV19 | - | TGTGCCAGTAGGTACAGTATTTCCCAAGAGACCCAGTACTTC | CASRYSISQETQYF
TRBJ2-2 | many | TRBV28 | - | TGTGCCAGCAGGCCCCAGGGCGGCGGGGAGCTGTTTTTT | CASRPQGGGELFF